What follows is one TCR beta chain and its context. This entry is derived from a study of T-cell reconstitution after alpha-beta-depleted transplantation in children. Preparation of the TCRbeta library used unique molecular identifiers. TCRdb fed the PCR reads into MiXCR, producing one record per CDR3 protein. In the table there are about 270,000 distinct CDR3 sequences, 9.5% to 10% of which are singletons. The germline gives CDR1 SQVTM, CDR2 ANQGSEA. The CDR3 contains 13 residues. V was cut by 3 bases and J by 6 bases, with 14 bases left in between. This specimen was PBMCs from the stem cell graft donor, taken from the stem cell graft. The source is a human donor who donated a stem cell graft to a child with SCID. The chain joins TRBV29-1 to TRBJ1-2; D is uncertain. CDR3 in DNA: TGCAGCGTTGATTTGGGAAATTGGGATGGCTACACCTTC. Translation: CSVDLGNWDGYTF.